This T cell receptor (beta chain) was sequenced for a study of cytomegalovirus exposure and HLA in healthy donors. General study results and limits: Information on immune exposure was restricted to one variable (CMV serostatus). A few of the chains that were CMV-associated were confirmed in vitro to be specific for CMV antigens.

The CDR3 loop spans 18 amino acids. Germline CDR1 and CDR2: MNHNS and SASEGT. Trimming removed 4 bases from V and 3 bases from J; junction bases left unmatched: 16. Vbeta (60) and Jbeta (13) primers were used in the PCR. Produced via immunoSEQ multiplex PCR; TCRdb's table is partial and in-frame only. The sample has 150,000 to 250,000 clones, roughly 79% seen once. Comments on this clone: No antigen is known for it.

The sequence derives from a man aged 25 to 45 in good health and CMV-seronegative. The specimen sequenced was PBMCs. This chain connects TRBV6-1 to TRBJ2-5, with 8 bases identical to TRBD2. CDR3 protein: CASSAQRVAGLSEETQYF. In nucleotides, the CDR3 is TGTGCCAGCAGTGCTCAGCGGGTAGCGGGACTGAGCGAAGAGACCCAGTACTTC.